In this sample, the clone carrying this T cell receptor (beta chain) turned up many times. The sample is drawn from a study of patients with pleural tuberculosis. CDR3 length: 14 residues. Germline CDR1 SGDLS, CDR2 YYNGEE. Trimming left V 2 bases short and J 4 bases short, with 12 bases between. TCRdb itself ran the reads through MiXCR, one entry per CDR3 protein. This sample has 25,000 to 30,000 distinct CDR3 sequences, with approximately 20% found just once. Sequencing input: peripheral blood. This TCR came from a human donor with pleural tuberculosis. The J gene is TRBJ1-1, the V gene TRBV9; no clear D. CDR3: CASSVGPAGTEAFF. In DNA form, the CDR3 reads TGTGCCAGCAGCGTGGGCCCGGCGGGCACTGAAGCTTTCTTT. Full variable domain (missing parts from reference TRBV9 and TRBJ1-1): DSGVTQTPKHLITATGQRVTLRCSPRSGDLSVYWYQQSLDQGLQFLIQYYNGEERAKGNILERFSAQQFPDLHSELNLSSLELGDSALYFCASSVGPAGTEAFFGQGTRLTVV.